The 8 T cell receptor beta chains below come from one sample, sequenced in a study of neurological immune-mediated disorders. TCRdb re-called the 5' RACE reads with MiXCR, one entry per CDR3 protein. The sample shows some 66,000 distinct CDR3 sequences, 3.5% to 4.5% of them seen only once. Input material: PBMCs. The receptors come from a middle-aged man with multiple sclerosis.

This clonotype was found many times. The rearrangement links TRBV6-1 to TRBJ1-2; 8 bases agree with TRBD1. J lost 7 bases, V lost 6 bases, and 13 bases had no gene match. The CDR3 has 15 amino acids. Germline V gene data show CDR1 as MNHNS and CDR2 as SASEGT. Here the CDR3 reads CASSPDRVLLRGYTF. DNA for the CDR3: TGTGCCAGCAGCCCGGACAGGGTTTTGTTGCGTGGCTACACCTTC.

This clonotype was seen repeatedly, ten times or more. The chain has TRBV27 and TRBJ2-5; 7 bases map to TRBD2. CDR1 MNHEY and CDR2 SMNVEV come from the germline V gene (reference sequence). Germline trimming cut 5 bases from V and 2 bases from J; bases unmatched to any gene: 14. This CDR3 contains 17 residues. In DNA form, the CDR3 reads TGTGCCAGCAGTAAGCGGGGAGCTTCGGGCATACAAGAGACCCAGTACTTC. This sequence encodes CASSKRGASGIQETQYF.

In regard to this clonotype: Germline is not matched at one junction end, which may reflect a read error. The chain carries TRBV15 and TRBJ1-5, with D perhaps matching TRBD1 (5 bases). Looked up from germline, CDR1 is LNHNV and CDR2 is YYDKDF (reference sequence). The CDR3 sequence is 15 residues long. The chain's CDR3 is CATSRDAGTNQPQNF. The CDR3 DNA follows: TGTGCCACCAGCAGAGACGCAGGGACCAATCAGCCCCAGAATTTT. Complete variable domain (other parts from reference TRBV15 and TRBJ1-5): DAMVIQNPRYQVTQFGKPVTLSCSQTLNHNVMYWYQQKSSQAPKLLFHYYDKDFNNEADTPDNFQSRRPNTSFCFLDIRSPGLGDTAMYLCATSRDAGTNQPQNFGDGTRLSIL.

This clonotype was counted many times. The chain is built from TRBV20-1 and TRBJ1-2; D is unresolved. Trimming pared 2 bases from V and 5 bases from J, leaving 9 bases between. Per germline, CDR1 DFQATT and CDR2 SNEGSKA (reference sequence). This CDR3 spans 12 amino acids. The CDR3 coding sequence is TGCAGTGCTAGAAATAGGGCTTATGGCTACACCTTC. It is translated as CSARNRAYGYTF.

This clonotype was detected ten times or more. The chain is built from TRBV4-1 and TRBJ2-1; possible D gene TRBD1, 5 bases. CDR1 and CDR2 (germline): MGHRA, YSYEKL. CDR3 length equals 14 residues. V was shortened by 5 bases and J by 4 bases, with 12 bases between the two germline ends. The CDR3, as DNA: TGCGCCAGCAGCTTTATCGGACAATACAATGAGCAGTTCTTC. It translates to CASSFIGQYNEQFF.

This clonotype was seen many times. V is TRBV12-3 or TRBV12-4 and J is TRBJ1-4; possible D gene TRBD1, 5 bases. There are 14 residues in the CDR3. Trimming removed 6 bases at V and 0 bases at J, with 8 bases between. In nucleotides, the CDR3 is TGTGCCAGCAGCACACAGGCAACTAATGAAAAACTGTTTTTT. This codes for CASSTQATNEKLFF.

This clonotype was seen repeatedly, ten times or more. The chain is built from TRBV12-3 or TRBV12-4 and TRBJ1-2, with no clear D. CDR3 length: 15 amino acids. V was trimmed by 3 bases and J by 8 bases, leaving 19 bases between them. CDR3 amino acids: CASSFYGSEPQGYTF. CDR3 nucleotides: TGTGCCAGCAGTTTTTACGGGTCAGAACCACAGGGCTACACCTTC.

This clonotype occurred many times. The CDR3 is CAASADLHTGELFF. CDR3 nucleotides: TGTGCCGCGAGTGCCGACCTCCACACCGGGGAGCTGTTTTTT. This chain links TRBV7-9 with TRBJ2-2; D is unclear. Germline assignment: CDR1 SEHNR and CDR2 FQNEAQ (reference sequence). The CDR3 length is 14 residues. V was pared by 11 bases and J by 3 bases, with 16 bases between.